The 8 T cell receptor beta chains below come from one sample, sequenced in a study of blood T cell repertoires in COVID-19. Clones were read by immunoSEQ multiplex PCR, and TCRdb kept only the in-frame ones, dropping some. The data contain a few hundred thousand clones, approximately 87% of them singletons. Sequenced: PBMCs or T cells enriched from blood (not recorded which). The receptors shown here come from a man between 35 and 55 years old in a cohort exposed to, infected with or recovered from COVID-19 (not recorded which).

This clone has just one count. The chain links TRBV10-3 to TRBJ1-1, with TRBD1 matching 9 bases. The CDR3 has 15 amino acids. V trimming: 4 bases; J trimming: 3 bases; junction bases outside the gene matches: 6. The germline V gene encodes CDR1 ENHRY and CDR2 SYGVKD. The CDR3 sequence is CAISAYTGGYTEAFF. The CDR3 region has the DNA TGTGCCATCAGTGCATATACAGGGGGCTACACTGAAGCTTTCTTT.

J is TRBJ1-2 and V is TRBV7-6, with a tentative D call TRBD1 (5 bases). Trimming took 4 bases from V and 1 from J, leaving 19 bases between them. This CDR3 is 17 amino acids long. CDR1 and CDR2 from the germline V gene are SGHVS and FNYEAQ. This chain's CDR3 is CASSSWDAAGDNYGYTF. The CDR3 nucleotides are TGTGCCAGCAGCTCGTGGGATGCAGCGGGGGATAACTATGGCTACACCTTC.

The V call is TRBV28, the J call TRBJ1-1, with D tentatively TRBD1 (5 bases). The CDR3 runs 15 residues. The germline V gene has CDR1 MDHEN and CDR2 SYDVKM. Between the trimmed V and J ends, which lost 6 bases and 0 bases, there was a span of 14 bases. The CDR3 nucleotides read TGTGCCAGCAGCCCTGGGGGAGGAATGAACACTGAAGCTTTCTTT. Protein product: CASSPGGGMNTEAFF.

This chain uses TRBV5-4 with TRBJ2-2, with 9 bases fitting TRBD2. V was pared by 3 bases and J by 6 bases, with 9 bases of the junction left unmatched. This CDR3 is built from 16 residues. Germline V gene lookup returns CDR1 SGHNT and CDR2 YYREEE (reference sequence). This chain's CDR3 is CASSYRSGRGSGELFF. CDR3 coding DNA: TGTGCCAGCAGCTATCGTAGCGGGAGAGGGTCCGGGGAGCTGTTTTTT. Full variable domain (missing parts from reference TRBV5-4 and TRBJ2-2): ETGVTQSPTHLIKTRGQQVTLRCSSQSGHNTVSWYQQALGQGPQFIFQYYREEENGRGNFPPRFSGLQFPNYSSELNVNALELDDSALYLCASSYRSGRGSGELFFGEGSRLTVL.

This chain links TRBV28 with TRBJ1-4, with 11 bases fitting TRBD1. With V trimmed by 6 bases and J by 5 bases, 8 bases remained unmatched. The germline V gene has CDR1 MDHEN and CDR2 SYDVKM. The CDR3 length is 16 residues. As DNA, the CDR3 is TGTGCCAGCAGCTGGGGACAGGGGGGACAAAATGAAAAACTGTTTTTT. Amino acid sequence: CASSWGQGGQNEKLFF.

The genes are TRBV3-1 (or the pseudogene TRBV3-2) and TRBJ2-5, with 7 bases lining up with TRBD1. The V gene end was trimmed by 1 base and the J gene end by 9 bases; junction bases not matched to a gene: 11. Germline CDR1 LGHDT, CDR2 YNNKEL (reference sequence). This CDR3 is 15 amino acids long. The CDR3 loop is CASSQGGTLQGAQYF. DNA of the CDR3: TGTGCCAGCAGCCAAGGGGGGACCCTCCAGGGGGCCCAGTACTTC.

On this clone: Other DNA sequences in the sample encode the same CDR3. The CDR3 DNA sequence: TGCGCCAGCAGCCAAGAAGGTCGGGGTCCCCAGCCCCAGCATTTT. Protein: CASSQEGRGPQPQHF. The chain is built from TRBV4-1 and TRBJ1-5; D is undetermined. This CDR3 region has 15 residues. Germline V gene sequence: CDR1 MGHRA, CDR2 YSYEKL. V was cut by 0 bases and J by 7 bases, with 13 bases left in between.

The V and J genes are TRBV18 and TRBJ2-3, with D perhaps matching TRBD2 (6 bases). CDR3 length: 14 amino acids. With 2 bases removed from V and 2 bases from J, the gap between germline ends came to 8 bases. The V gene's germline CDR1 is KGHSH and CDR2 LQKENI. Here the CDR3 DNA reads TGTGCCAGCTCACCAGCGGGACCCACAGATACGCAGTATTTT. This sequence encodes CASSPAGPTDTQYF.